The present entry profiles one T cell receptor beta chain with its context. In its sample, this clone was seen once. It has no known antigen specificity. The input lacks base qualities; no much larger clone sits a single base away. CDR1 and CDR2, per the germline V gene, are SGHRS and YFSETQ. The CDR3 goes from the cysteine to the phenylalanine over 16 residues. The retained sequence is limited to the CDR3, 48 bases, with the frame set at the first base. Germline trimming amounts to 4 bases on V and 0 bases on J, with 5 as the count of junction bases outside the gene matches. This sample was taken from a study of blood T cell repertoires in COVID-19 (dated by TCRdb to about 2020). Regarding the complete study: Samples from collaborators originated in the United States, Italy and Spain and spanned both the acute and convalescent phases of COVID-19. The material from the prospective study consisted of cDNA or gDNA derived from T cells, B-cell-depleted T cells, or PBMCs. The dataset comprised deeply sampled blood TCRbeta repertoires from subjects exposed to, actively infected with, or recovered from COVID-19. The repertoires were made available in a free public database intended to serve as a resource for research on the immune response to SARS-CoV-2. Samples were obtained from the ongoing ImmuneRACE study (first 160 participants) and from about 1,300 subjects provided by 6 global collaborators. The sample metadata nearly always contained a de-identified subject ID, COVID-19 status, age in years and sex. Where available, HLA class I and class II types were obtained from metadata supplied by the sample provider rather than from assay-based typing. The investigation overall reported the following: The amount of clinical and demographic metadata varied by source and participant and was provided uncurated.

Each collaborating institution followed its own protocols to collect whole blood in K2EDTA tubes. Collaborator samples were shipped for TCRbeta analysis as frozen whole blood, isolated PBMCs, or DNA extracted from either sample type. TCRbeta CDR3 regions were amplified from genomic DNA by means of the immunoSEQ Assay, a bias-controlled multiplex PCR. The original methods were these. The number of nucleated cells in each sample was estimated from the amplification of reference gene primers within the assay. Sequence reads were collapsed and filtered to measure the absolute abundance of every unique TCRbeta CDR3 rearrangement. For each sample, productive Simpson clonality was calculated as the square root of Simpson's diversity index over productive rearrangements. Sourced from immuneACCESS, this table was stored by TCRdb with only in-frame sequences that have V and J called. A share of the clones is absent; for the studies checked, an unresolved V gene accounts for under half, and the remainder has no known explanation. For V, J and clone size, that table is used; D and trimming come from the DNA. The sample records approximately 19,000 clones, about 88% of which are singletons. Roughly 10% of the sample goes to the ten largest clones.

The TCR sequence derives from a human donor in a cohort sampled during active COVID-19. The donor label of this sample is uncertain. Here the chain combines TRBV5-1 and TRBJ2-2, with 8 middle bases fitting TRBD1. The sequencing sample was made of peripheral blood. In nucleotides, the sequence is TGCGCCAGCAGCCCGACAGGGGCTACGAACACCGGGGAGCTGTTTTTT. Its product reads: CASSPTGATNTGELFF.